Below, one T cell receptor beta chain is given with its context. This entry is derived from a study of blood T cell repertoires in COVID-19. CDR1 and CDR2 (germline): MGHRA, YSYEKL. With 1 base clipped from V and 4 bases from J, the junction kept 8 bases outside the gene matches. The CDR3 is 19 residues long. Per the original methods: Reference gene primer amplification yielded estimated nucleated cell counts. TCRdb keeps only in-frame clones here, not all; method: immunoSEQ multiplex PCR. That table gives V, J and clone size, and the DNA gave D and trimming. The sample comprises around 270,000 clones, 84% of which are singletons, and 15% to 18% rests with the top ten.

The specimen was peripheral blood. This clonotype was sampled from a person aged 70 to 85 with COVID-19, enrolled during active disease. The V call is TRBV4-1, the J call TRBJ2-3; TRBD2 matches at 16 bases. Here the CDR3 DNA reads TGCGCCAGCAGCCAAGCGGGACTAGCGGGAGGGCCTCCCGCAGATACGCAGTATTTT. Translation gives CASSQAGLAGGPPADTQYF.